The rows below give T cell receptor beta chains drawn from one sample of a study of T cell responses to AZD1222 COVID-19 vaccine. This table comes from immunoSEQ multiplex PCR, and its TCRdb copy is limited to in-frame clones, with some not included. In the table there are 140,000 to 150,000 clones, about nine tenths of which are singletons. Here the sequenced sample was peripheral blood, taken 28 days after the second AZD1222 dose. These receptors all come from an adult who received the AZD1222 COVID-19 vaccine. The CDR3 runs from the conserved cysteine through the conserved F or W. D genes are given only for firm matches.

d_call	v_call	j_call	cdr3_aa	cdr3_nt
.	TRBV24-1	TRBJ1-5	CATSDGGLPDQPQHF	TGTGCCACCAGTGATGGGGGCCTGCCGGATCAGCCCCAGCATTTT
TRBD1	TRBV11-2	TRBJ1-2	CASSLSTGISGYTF	TGTGCCAGCAGCTTGTCGACAGGGATCTCGGGCTACACCTTC
.	TRBV29-1	TRBJ1-5	CSVEKGCQPQHF	TGCAGCGTTGAGAAGGGGTGTCAGCCCCAGCATTTT
.	TRBV29-1	TRBJ1-1	CSVRGQPNTEAFF	TGCAGCGTACGAGGACAGCCGAACACTGAAGCTTTCTTT
.	TRBV7-8	TRBJ1-6	CASSLVSGGDYNSPLHF	TGTGCCAGCAGCTTAGTGTCTGGGGGCGACTATAATTCACCCCTCCACTTT
TRBD1	TRBV29-1	TRBJ2-6	CSVAGTGVSGANVLTF	TGCAGCGTTGCTGGGACAGGGGTCTCTGGGGCCAACGTCCTGACTTTC
.	TRBV30	TRBJ1-5	CAWSRGDDQPQHF	TGTGCCTGGAGTAGAGGGGACGATCAGCCCCAGCATTTT
TRBD1	TRBV27	TRBJ1-2	CASSSTGTVNYGYTF	TGTGCCAGCAGTTCAACCGGGACAGTAAACTATGGCTACACCTTC
.	TRBV11-2	TRBJ1-1	CASRHQTEQAFF	TGTGCCAGCAGACACCAGACAGAGCAAGCTTTCTTT
.	TRBV7-2	TRBJ1-1	CASSKRSTGTSTEAFF	TGTGCCAGCAGCAAGAGGTCGACCGGCACTAGCACTGAAGCTTTCTTT